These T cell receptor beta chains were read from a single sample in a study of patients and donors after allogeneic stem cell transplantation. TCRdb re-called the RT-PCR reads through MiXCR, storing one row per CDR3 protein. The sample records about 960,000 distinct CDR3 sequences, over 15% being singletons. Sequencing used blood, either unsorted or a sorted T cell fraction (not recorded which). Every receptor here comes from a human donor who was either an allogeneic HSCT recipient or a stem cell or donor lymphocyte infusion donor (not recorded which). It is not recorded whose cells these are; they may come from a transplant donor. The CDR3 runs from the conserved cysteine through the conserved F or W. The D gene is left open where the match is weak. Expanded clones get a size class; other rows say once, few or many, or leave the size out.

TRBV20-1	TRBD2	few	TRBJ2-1	CSARDPGLARVYEQFF	TGCAGTGCTAGAGATCCGGGACTAGCAAGAGTATATGAGCAGTTCTTC
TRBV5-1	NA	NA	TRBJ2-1	CASSIHAGYNEQFF	TGCGCCAGCAGCATCCACGCGGGTTACAATGAGCAGTTCTTC
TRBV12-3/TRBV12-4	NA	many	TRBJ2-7	CASSAGGEQYF	TGTGCCAGCAGCGCGGGTGGCGAGCAGTACTTC
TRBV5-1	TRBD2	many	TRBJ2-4	CASSLSGGKNIQYF	TGCGCCAGCAGCTTGTCGGGAGGGAAAAACATTCAGTACTTC
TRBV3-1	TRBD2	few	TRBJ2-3	CASSPRTSGPDTQYF	TGTGCCAGCAGCCCTAGGACTAGTGGCCCAGATACGCAGTATTTT
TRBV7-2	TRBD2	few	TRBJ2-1	CASSSTSGKNNEQFF	TGTGCCAGCAGCTCCACTAGCGGGAAAAATAATGAGCAGTTCTTC
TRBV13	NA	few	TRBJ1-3	CASSLGQARQGASGNTIYF	TGTGCCAGCAGCTTAGGCCAGGCCCGTCAGGGCGCAAGCGGAAACACCATATATTTT
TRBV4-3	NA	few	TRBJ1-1	CASSQDMNFMNTEAFF	TGCGCCAGCAGCCAAGATATGAATTTCATGAACACTGAAGCTTTCTTT
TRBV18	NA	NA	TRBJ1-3	CASSPPDRISGNTIYF	TGTGCCAGCTCACCACCAGACAGGATATCTGGAAACACCATATATTTT
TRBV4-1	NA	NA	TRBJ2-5	CASSQDLKGRGQETQYF	TGCGCCAGCAGCCAAGACCTAAAGGGTCGGGGCCAAGAGACCCAGTACTTC
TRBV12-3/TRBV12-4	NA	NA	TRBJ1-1	CASSLDHRVSEAFF	TGTGCCAGCAGTTTAGACCACAGGGTGTCTGAAGCTTTCTTT
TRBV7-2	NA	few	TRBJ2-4	CASSPRVSKNIQYF	TGTGCCAGCAGCCCCCGGGTATCCAAAAACATTCAGTACTTC
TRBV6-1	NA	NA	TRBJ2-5	CASSPISVRALGDETQYF	TGTGCCAGCAGTCCTATCAGCGTCAGGGCTTTGGGCGACGAGACCCAGTACTTC
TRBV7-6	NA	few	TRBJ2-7	CASSMRDSPYEQYF	TGTGCCAGCAGCATGCGGGACAGCCCCTACGAGCAGTACTTC
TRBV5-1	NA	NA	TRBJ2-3	CASSTLPSDSSTDTQYF	TGCGCCAGCAGCACCTTGCCTAGCGACTCAAGCACAGATACGCAGTATTTT
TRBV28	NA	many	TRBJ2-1	CASKTSFNEQFF	TGTGCCAGCAAGACTAGTTTCAATGAGCAGTTCTTC
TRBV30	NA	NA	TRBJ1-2	CAWSDYGYTF	TGTGCCTGGAGCGACTATGGCTACACCTTC
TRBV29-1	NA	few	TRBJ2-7	CSGLGAYSYEQYF	TGCAGCGGATTGGGGGCCTACTCCTACGAGCAGTACTTC
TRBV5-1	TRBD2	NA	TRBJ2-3	CASSPVGTSPDTQYF	TGCGCCAGCAGCCCCGTCGGGACTAGCCCAGATACGCAGTATTTT
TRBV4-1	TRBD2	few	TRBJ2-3	CASSFRTSGGASDTQYF	TGCGCCAGCAGCTTCCGTACTAGCGGGGGGGCATCGGATACGCAGTATTTT
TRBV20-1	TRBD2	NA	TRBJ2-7	CSAPPSGASSYEQYF	TGCAGTGCCCCACCTAGCGGGGCGAGCTCCTACGAGCAGTACTTC
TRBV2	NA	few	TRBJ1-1	CASSRYNTEAFF	TGTGCCAGCAGCCGATACAACACTGAAGCTTTCTTT
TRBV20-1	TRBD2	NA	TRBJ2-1	CSALPGLAKNNEQFF	TGCAGTGCTCTTCCGGGACTAGCGAAGAACAATGAGCAGTTCTTC
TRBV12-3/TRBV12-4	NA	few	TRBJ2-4	CASSRTPLGNIQYF	TGTGCCAGCAGTCGTACCCCGCTTGGAAACATTCAGTACTTC
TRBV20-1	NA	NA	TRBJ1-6	CSALLAGPYNSPLHF	TGCAGTGCCCTTCTGGCAGGTCCCTATAATTCACCCCTCCACTTT
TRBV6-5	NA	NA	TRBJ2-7	CASSFPGQSSYEQYF	TGTGCCAGCAGTTTCCCGGGACAAAGCTCCTACGAGCAGTACTTC
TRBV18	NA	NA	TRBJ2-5	CASSPPSGLSQETQYF	TGTGCCAGCTCACCACCCAGCGGGCTGTCGCAAGAGACCCAGTACTTC
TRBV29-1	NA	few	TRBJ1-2	CSVEGGRSDYGYTF	TGCAGCGTTGAGGGGGGGCGCTCGGACTATGGCTACACCTTC
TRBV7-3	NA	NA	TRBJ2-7	CASSWDSSSSYEQYF	TGTGCCAGCAGCTGGGACTCTTCGAGCTCCTACGAGCAGTACTTC
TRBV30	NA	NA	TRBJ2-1	CAWQLGEQFF	TGTGCCTGGCAACTGGGTGAGCAGTTCTTC
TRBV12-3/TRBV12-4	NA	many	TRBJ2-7	CASSGGLGYEQYF	TGTGCCAGCAGTGGAGGACTGGGCTACGAGCAGTACTTC
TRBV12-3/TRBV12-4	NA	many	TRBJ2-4	CASSLTAQNIQYF	TGTGCCAGCAGTTTGACGGCGCAAAACATTCAGTACTTC
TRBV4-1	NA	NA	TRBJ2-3	CASSQDLGARPDTQYF	TGCGCCAGCAGCCAAGATTTGGGAGCCCGCCCGGATACGCAGTATTTT
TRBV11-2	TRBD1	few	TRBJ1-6	CASSPRTGGSSPLHF	TGTGCCAGCAGCCCCCGGACAGGGGGGAGTTCACCCCTCCACTTT
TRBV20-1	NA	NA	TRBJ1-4	CSAAWTDEKLFF	TGCAGTGCCGCTTGGACAGATGAAAAACTGTTTTTT
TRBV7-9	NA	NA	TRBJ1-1	CASSRTGESWATEAFF	TGTGCCAGCAGCCGGACCGGTGAGAGTTGGGCCACTGAAGCTTTCTTT
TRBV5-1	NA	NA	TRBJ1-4	CASSLMGGGSTNEKLFF	TGCGCCAGCAGCTTAATGGGCGGGGGCTCAACTAATGAAAAACTGTTTTTT
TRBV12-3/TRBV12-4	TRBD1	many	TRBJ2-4	CASRDRGRDKNIQYF	TGTGCCAGCAGGGACAGGGGGCGTGACAAAAACATTCAGTACTTC